The rows below give T cell receptor beta chains drawn from one sample of a study of blood T cell repertoires in COVID-19. Clones were sequenced by immunoSEQ multiplex PCR, and TCRdb holds only the in-frame ones, with some missing. The profile shows 200,000 to 250,000 clones, about 80% of them singletons. Sequenced input: peripheral blood. The receptor source for this set is a woman aged 45-65 years with acute or convalescent COVID-19. CDR3s include the opening cysteine and the closing phenylalanine or tryptophan. D genes are given only for firm matches. Some rows mark clone size as missing; the rest say once, few, many or name a class of expanded clone.

J gene	clone size	V gene	D gene	CDR3 protein	CDR3 DNA
TRBJ1-6	.	TRBV30	.	CAWVQGITLHF	TGTGCCTGGGTACAGGGAATTACCCTCCACTTT
TRBJ2-7	.	TRBV5-1	TRBD2	CASSLDGTSYEQYF	TGCGCCAGCAGCTTGGACGGGACTAGCTACGAGCAGTACTTC
TRBJ1-1	.	TRBV29-1	.	CSVEDLGRTEAFF	TGCAGCGTTGAAGATCTGGGGAGGACTGAAGCTTTCTTT
TRBJ2-5	.	TRBV3-1/TRBV3-2	TRBD2	CASSQDRTSGSFETQYF	TGTGCCAGCAGCCAAGACCGGACTAGCGGGAGTTTCGAGACCCAGTACTTC
TRBJ1-1	.	TRBV30	.	CAGRQRVSTEAFF	TGTGCCGGGAGACAGAGGGTGAGCACTGAAGCTTTCTTT
TRBJ1-1	.	TRBV19	TRBD1	CASSIVTGGLKTEAFF	TGTGCCAGTAGTATAGTCACAGGGGGCTTGAAGACTGAAGCTTTCTTT
TRBJ2-5	once	TRBV7-2	TRBD2	CASSLIPSGWRKAQYF	TGTGCCAGCAGCTTAATTCCTAGCGGGTGGCGAAAGGCCCAGTACTTC
TRBJ2-3	once	TRBV5-1	.	CASSLPSSTDTQYF	TGCGCCAGCAGCCTACCGTCTAGCACAGATACGCAGTATTTT
TRBJ2-1	.	TRBV7-9	TRBD1	CASSVRTGTGGDEQFF	TGTGCCAGCAGCGTAAGGACCGGGACAGGGGGCGATGAGCAGTTCTTC
TRBJ1-5	.	TRBV4-1	TRBD1	CASSQATGAQPQHF	TGCGCCAGCAGCCAGGCGACAGGGGCTCAGCCCCAGCATTTT
TRBJ2-2	.	TRBV7-2	TRBD1	CASSPERQGALAGELFF	TGTGCCAGCAGCCCCGAAAGACAGGGGGCTTTAGCCGGGGAGCTGTTTTTT
TRBJ1-5	.	TRBV19	.	CASSAQGSHSGQPQHF	TGTGCCAGTAGTGCCCAGGGGTCCCATTCGGGCCAGCCCCAGCATTTT
TRBJ1-1	.	TRBV28	.	CASSLPSKSTEAFF	TGTGCCAGCAGTTTACCCTCGAAGAGCACTGAAGCTTTCTTT
TRBJ1-2	.	TRBV7-9	.	CASSLTGYGYTF	TGTGCCAGCAGCTTGACAGGCTATGGCTACACCTTC
TRBJ2-7	.	TRBV7-9	.	CASSSAAGDNEQYF	TGTGCCAGCAGCTCCGCGGCAGGGGACAACGAGCAGTACTTC
TRBJ1-4	.	TRBV29-1	.	CSVVDSFEGEKLFF	TGCAGCGTAGTGGACAGTTTCGAGGGGGAAAAACTGTTTTTT
TRBJ1-1	.	TRBV3-1/TRBV3-2	TRBD1	CASSHPGQGNTEAFF	TGTGCCAGCAGCCATCCTGGACAGGGTAACACTGAAGCTTTTTTT
TRBJ1-2	.	TRBV6-6	.	CASSYGQTKANYGYTF	TGTGCCAGCAGTTACGGGCAGACAAAGGCTAACTATGGCTACACCTTC
TRBJ2-5	.	TRBV12-5	.	CASGFPGGETQYF	TGTGCTAGTGGTTTCCCAGGGGGGGAGACCCAGTACTTC
TRBJ2-1	.	TRBV18	TRBD1	CASSPPGQPTALQFF	TGTGCCAGCTCACCCCCGGGACAGCCGACAGCGCTGCAGTTCTTC
TRBJ2-3	.	TRBV5-1	TRBD2	CASSASGGSTDTQYF	TGCGCCAGCAGCGCATCGGGGGGAAGCACAGATACGCAGTATTTT
TRBJ2-7	.	TRBV5-1	TRBD2	CASSLDGSGRTMAEQYF	TGCGCCAGCAGCTTGGATGGTAGCGGGAGGACCATGGCCGAGCAGTACTTC
TRBJ2-5	once	TRBV15	TRBD1	CATSARDRGKETQYF	TGTGCCACCAGCGCAAGGGACAGGGGGAAAGAGACCCAGTACTTC
TRBJ2-1	.	TRBV24-1	TRBD2	CATSEQAGAYNEQFF	TGTGCCACCAGTGAACAAGCGGGGGCCTACAATGAGCAGTTCTTC
TRBJ1-5	few	TRBV5-5	.	CASSLAEGQPQHF	TGTGCCAGCAGCTTGGCCGAGGGTCAGCCCCAGCATTTT
TRBJ2-7	.	TRBV6-5	TRBD2	CASRTSEHYEQYF	TGTGCCAGCAGGACTAGCGAGCACTACGAGCAGTACTTC
TRBJ2-3	few	TRBV11-2	TRBD2	CASRRGLAGEDTQYF	TGTGCCAGCAGGCGCGGACTAGCGGGAGAAGATACGCAGTATTTT
TRBJ1-2	.	TRBV6-2/TRBV6-3	.	CASSKPRSTAPYGYTF	TGTGCCAGCAGTAAGCCCAGGTCGACAGCCCCCTATGGCTACACCTTC
TRBJ1-1	.	TRBV19	TRBD1	CASSIFAGTGEYGAFF	TGTGCCAGTAGTATATTCGCCGGGACAGGGGAGTATGGAGCTTTCTTT
TRBJ2-3	.	TRBV5-1	TRBD1	CASSLEGARHDTQYF	TGCGCCAGCAGCTTGGAGGGGGCGCGTCACGATACGCAGTATTTT
TRBJ2-3	.	TRBV19	.	CASSIGQLSSTDTQYF	TGTGCCAGTAGTATTGGCCAACTATCTAGCACAGATACGCAGTATTTT
TRBJ1-1	.	TRBV5-6	.	CASSLGLTFETEAFF	TGTGCCAGCAGCTTGGGTCTCACGTTCGAGACTGAAGCTTTCTTT
TRBJ2-2	few	TRBV27	.	CASSLLGGVGTGELFF	TGTGCCAGCAGTTTGTTAGGGGGGGTGGGCACCGGGGAGCTGTTTTTT
TRBJ1-5	.	TRBV7-2	.	CASSLGGWDQPQHF	TGTGCCAGCAGCTTAGGAGGGTGGGATCAGCCCCAGCATTTT
TRBJ2-3	.	TRBV7-9	TRBD2	CASSQILAGVTDTQYF	TGTGCCAGCAGCCAAATTCTAGCGGGGGTCACAGATACGCAGTATTTT
TRBJ2-7	.	TRBV6-2/TRBV6-3	.	CASSPTGPYEQYF	TGTGCCAGCAGTCCGACTGGTCCCTACGAGCAGTACTTC
TRBJ2-3	.	TRBV5-4	TRBD2	CASSLFPSGGAVDTQYF	TGTGCCAGCAGCTTATTCCCAAGCGGGGGGGCCGTAGATACGCAGTATTTT
TRBJ1-2	.	TRBV28	.	CASSLPGNGYTF	TGTGCCAGCAGTTTACCGGGGAATGGCTACACCTTC
TRBJ2-7	.	TRBV5-4	TRBD2	CASSNGVAGGRSSYEQYF	TGTGCCAGCAGCAACGGGGTAGCGGGGGGGCGGTCCTCCTACGAGCAGTACTTC
TRBJ2-5	.	TRBV7-2	.	CASSTPGKTETQYF	TGTGCCAGCAGCACCCCGGGAAAGACAGAGACCCAGTACTTC
TRBJ2-1	.	TRBV27	TRBD2	CASSLTSPNYNEQFF	TGTGCCAGCAGTTTGACTAGCCCGAACTACAATGAGCAGTTCTTC
TRBJ1-2	.	TRBV24-1	TRBD1	CATSDFNRGGYTF	TGTGCCACCAGTGATTTTAACAGGGGCGGCTACACCTTC
TRBJ1-2	.	TRBV24-1	.	CATSDYRVGYGYTF	TGTGCCACCAGTGATTACAGGGTCGGCTATGGCTACACCTTC
TRBJ2-2	.	TRBV11-3	.	CASSLGGDTGELFF	TGTGCCAGCAGCTTAGGGGGGGACACCGGGGAGCTGTTTTTT
TRBJ1-2	.	TRBV3-1/TRBV3-2	TRBD1	CASSKTGEGGYTF	TGTGCCAGCAGCAAAACAGGGGAAGGAGGCTACACCTTC
TRBJ2-3	once	TRBV7-2	.	CASSLGRVTDTQYF	TGTGCCAGCAGCTTAGGGAGGGTCACAGATACGCAGTATTTT
TRBJ1-2	.	TRBV4-1	.	CASSQAGEGPYGYTF	TGCGCCAGCAGCCAAGCAGGGGAAGGGCCCTATGGCTACACCTTC
TRBJ2-7	.	TRBV5-1	.	CASSWDKSYEQYF	TGCGCCAGCAGCTGGGACAAGTCCTACGAGCAGTACTTC
TRBJ2-7	.	TRBV10-1	TRBD1	CASSAEGTGSKEQYF	TGCGCCAGCAGTGCGGAAGGGACAGGGTCTAAAGAGCAGTACTTC
TRBJ2-1	.	TRBV6-6	TRBD2	CASRTGTSGTYEQFF	TGTGCCAGCAGGACCGGGACTAGCGGGACCTATGAGCAGTTCTTC
TRBJ1-3	.	TRBV30	TRBD1	CAWDQGVTGNTIYF	TGTGCCTGGGACCAGGGGGTCACTGGAAACACCATATATTTT
TRBJ2-1	.	TRBV28	TRBD2	CASRTRLAGVENEQFF	TGTGCCAGCAGGACCAGACTAGCGGGAGTAGAAAATGAGCAGTTCTTC
TRBJ1-1	.	TRBV6-6	.	CASSLKDTEAFF	TGTGCCAGCAGCCTAAAAGACACTGAAGCTTTCTTT
TRBJ2-1	.	TRBV7-9	TRBD2	CASSNRWGGNWEQFF	TGTGCCAGCAGCAATAGGTGGGGGGGAAACTGGGAGCAGTTCTTC
TRBJ2-7	.	TRBV28	.	CAINRARDEQYF	TGTGCCATCAACAGGGCCCGCGACGAGCAGTACTTC
TRBJ1-5	.	TRBV28	.	CASSWTEDQPQHF	TGTGCCAGCAGTTGGACAGAGGATCAGCCCCAGCATTTT
TRBJ2-5	.	TRBV18	.	CASSPLQASYQETQYF	TGTGCCAGCTCACCCCTCCAGGCGTCGTACCAAGAGACCCAGTACTTC